This paragraph reports one TCR beta chain. What it binds is unknown. The data stem from a study of cytomegalovirus exposure and HLA in healthy donors. Study context: T cells numbering about 179 million yielded approximately 120 million unique TCR beta sequences in an earlier analysis.

The J segment lost 2 bases and the V segment lost 3 bases, leaving 14 bases of the junction unmatched. Germline V gene sequence: CDR1 LGHNA, CDR2 YSLEER. The CDR3 consists of 18 residues. Researchers ran the PCR with 60 Vbeta and 13 Jbeta primers. Sequencing used immunoSEQ multiplex PCR; TCRdb keeps in-frame clones, though not all of them. Of about 180,000 clones detected, under 85% appear once; the ten largest clones hold about 2.5%. Points from the study as a whole: Rarity marked most TCR sequences, yet some public TCRs occurred in many donors.

Specimen: PBMCs. The chain links TRBV4-3 to TRBJ2-3; 7 bases are a match to TRBD2. The sequence was obtained from a human donor in good health. DNA for the CDR3: TGCGCCAGCAGCCACCCGGGAGGTGGAATACTAAACACAGATACGCAGTATTTT. It is translated as CASSHPGGGILNTDTQYF.